This T cell receptor beta chain was found in a study of T-cell reconstitution after alpha-beta-depleted transplantation in children. Unique molecular identifiers were built into the TCRbeta library. TCRdb used MiXCR to reprocess the PCR reads, holding one entry per CDR3 protein. The sample shows some 390,000 distinct CDR3 sequences, about a fifth of them seen only once. This clonotype was observed a few times. V dropped 3 bases and J dropped 0 bases, with 9 bases sitting between them. The V gene's germline CDR1 is DFQATT and CDR2 SNEGSKA (reference sequence). The CDR3 runs to 14 residues. This TCR came from a human donor who donated a stem cell graft to a child with acute myeloid leukemia. The sample was PBMCs from the stem cell graft donor, taken from the stem cell graft. This chain joins TRBV20-1 and TRBJ1-3; no firm D call. CDR3 loop: CSASWVSSGNTIYF. The CDR3, as DNA: TGCAGTGCTAGCTGGGTCTCCTCTGGAAACACCATATATTTT.